Below are 14 T cell receptor beta chains sequenced from a single sample in a study of T cells in Graves' hyperthyroidism and ophthalmopathy. The TCR beta CDR3 regions underwent amplification using RNA transcripts as the source. HTBI primers were employed in a first-round RT-PCR of the TCR CDR3. A single record per CDR3 protein comes from TCRdb applying MiXCR to the multiplex PCR reads. The repertoire has some 560,000 distinct CDR3 sequences, about 15% of them found once; the top ten carry about 14%. The source material was blood. These receptors were collected from a woman aged 40 to 50 with Graves' hyperthyroidism.

The chain recombines TRBV5-1 with TRBJ2-1; D tentatively fits TRBD1 or TRBD2 (6 bases each). Germline V gives CDR1 SGHRS, CDR2 YFSETQ. The CDR3 has 13 residues. With 4 bases removed from V and 6 bases from J, the gap between germline ends came to 11 bases. CDR3 sequence (DNA): TGCGCCAGCAGCCCGGGGGCAAGCAATGAGCAGTTCTTC. Its translation is CASSPGASNEQFF.

This clonotype was counted at least ten times. The chain has TRBV28 and TRBJ2-1; 9 nucleotides match TRBD1. The trim removed 4 bases at V and 7 bases at J, leaving 8 bases unmatched. CDR3 length: 15 residues. CDR1 and CDR2 from the germline V gene are MDHEN and SYDVKM. The CDR3 loop reads CASSSPTGGWNEQFF. For the CDR3, the DNA is TGTGCCAGCAGTTCCCCGACAGGGGGGTGGAATGAGCAGTTCTTC. The whole variable domain, filled in from reference TRBV28 and TRBJ2-1, reads DVKVTQSSRYLVKRTGEKVFLECVQDMDHENMFWYRQDPGLGLRLIYFSYDVKMKEKGDIPEGYSVSREKKERFSLILESASTNQTSMYLCASSSPTGGWNEQFFGPGTRLTVL.

This clonotype was counted a few times. The chain employs TRBV5-1 and TRBJ2-2; no firm D call. CDR1 and CDR2 (germline): SGHRS, YFSETQ. The V end lost 0 bases, the J end lost 8 bases, and 5 bases lay between the germline ends. The CDR3 is made up of 12 amino acids. The CDR3 sequence: CASSLELGELFF. CDR3 DNA: TGCGCCAGCAGCTTGGAATTGGGGGAGCTGTTTTTT. The variable domain in full, completed from reference TRBV5-1 and TRBJ2-2, reads KAGVTQTPRYLIKTRGQQVTLSCSPISGHRSVSWYQQTPGQGLQFLFEYFSETQRNKGNFPGRFSGRQFSNSRSEMNVSTLELGDSALYLCASSLELGELFFGEGSRLTVL.

This clonotype was recorded many times. This rearrangement joins TRBV20-1 to TRBJ2-3, with 13 bases lining up with TRBD2. CDR1 and CDR2 (germline): DFQATT, SNEGSKA (reference sequence). This CDR3 spans 17 amino acids. V shed 0 bases, J shed 5 bases, and the junction held 8 bases outside the gene matches. The CDR3 region has the DNA TGCAGTGCTAGAGATTTCCTACTAGCGGGAGGGGTAGATACGCAGTATTTT. Residues: CSARDFLLAGGVDTQYF.

This clonotype occurred a few times. The rearrangement joins TRBV5-1 to TRBJ2-1; weak D call: TRBD1 (7 bases). Germline CDR1 SGHRS, CDR2 YFSETQ. The CDR3 runs 15 residues. V was trimmed by 0 bases and J by 10 bases, leaving 17 bases between them. The CDR3 region has the DNA TGCGCCAGCAGCTTGGACCCAGGGGGGTTTTCCGAGCAGTTCTTC. This sequence encodes CASSLDPGGFSEQFF.

The sample holds many counts of this clonotype. The gene calls are TRBV2 and TRBJ2-3; D is perhaps TRBD2 (5 bases). CDR3 size: 15 residues. Trimming pared 3 bases from V and 6 bases from J, leaving 16 bases between. Germline lookup yields CDR1 SNHLY and CDR2 FYNNEI. The CDR3 spells CASSDVAPGSDTQYF. The CDR3 nucleotides read TGTGCCAGCAGTGATGTGGCCCCGGGGTCCGATACGCAGTATTTT.

The rearrangement joins TRBV12-3 or TRBV12-4 to TRBJ2-7; TRBD1 matches at 9 bases. The length of the CDR3 is 16 residues. Trimming at V came to 5 bases and at J to 0 bases, leaving 8 bases not matched to a gene. The CDR3 is CASSPAAGQGSYEQYF. The CDR3 nucleotides read TGTGCCAGCAGTCCGGCGGCGGGACAGGGCTCCTACGAGCAGTACTTC.

With regard to this clonotype: Possible read error: a much larger clone is one base away. The V and J genes are TRBV7-4 and TRBJ2-2; 7 nucleotides line up with TRBD1. The V gene's germline CDR1 is SGHVT and CDR2 SQSDAQ. CDR3 length equals 16 residues. Germline trimming cut 4 bases from V and 4 bases from J; bases unmatched to any gene: 9. The CDR3 DNA follows: TGTGCCAGCAGCTCGGGGACAGAGGGCGGCACCGGGGAGCTGTTTTTT. Its translation: CASSSGTEGGTGELFF.

The V gene is TRBV2, the J gene TRBJ1-5; TRBD1 aligns across 10 bases. Per germline, CDR1 SNHLY and CDR2 FYNNEI. The CDR3 has 14 residues. V lost 9 bases, J lost 2 bases, and 4 bases stayed unmatched. This chain's CDR3 is CASDRGQGNQPQHF. The CDR3, as DNA: TGTGCCAGTGACAGGGGGCAGGGCAATCAGCCCCAGCATTTT.

The rearrangement uses TRBV28 and TRBJ1-3; no clear D gene. There are 13 residues in the CDR3. The germline V gene has CDR1 MDHEN and CDR2 SYDVKM. Trimming cost V 6 bases and J 8 bases, with 14 bases left between them. Written as DNA, the CDR3 is TGTGCCAGCAGCAAAGTACAGCGGGACACCATATATTTT. Residues: CASSKVQRDTIYF.

This clonotype was recorded many times. The chain recombines TRBV28 with TRBJ2-1, with D possibly being TRBD2 (6 bases). The V gene's germline CDR1 is MDHEN and CDR2 SYDVKM. Trimming removed 7 bases at V and 9 bases at J, with 13 bases between. CDR3 length equals 12 residues. CDR3 bases: TGTGCCAGCAACGGGCGGGACGGTGAGCAGTTCTTC. Translation gives CASNGRDGEQFF.

This chain links TRBV6-1 with TRBJ2-7; 8 bases fit TRBD1. V lost 5 bases and J lost 3; bases outside the gene matches: 9. This CDR3 spans 15 amino acids. CDR1 and CDR2 (germline): MNHNS, SASEGT. CDR3 DNA sequence: TGTGCCAGCAGTAGCCATGACAGGGGACACTACGAGCAGTACTTC. This gives the protein CASSSHDRGHYEQYF.

J is TRBJ2-5 and V is TRBV5-6; D is possibly TRBD1 (5 bases). The germline gives CDR1 SGHDT, CDR2 YYEEEE. Trimming stripped 2 bases from V and 2 bases from J, with 7 bases between. The CDR3 spans 13 residues. The CDR3 here is CASSFRQQETQYF. The CDR3 DNA is TGTGCCAGCAGCTTTAGACAGCAAGAGACCCAGTACTTC. Complete variable domain (other parts from reference TRBV5-6 and TRBJ2-5): DAGVTQSPTHLIKTRGQQVTLRCSPKSGHDTVSWYQQALGQGPQFIFQYYEEEERQRGNFPDRFSGHQFPNYSSELNVNALLLGDSALYLCASSFRQQETQYFGPGTRLLVL.

The table lists this clonotype with many counts. The rearrangement uses TRBV18 and TRBJ2-5; 7 bases agree with TRBD1. The CDR3 is 14 residues long. Germline V CDR1 and CDR2: KGHSH, LQKENI. The ends lost 1 base at V and 4 bases at J; junction bases unmatched: 3. The CDR3 spells CASSPQGAAETQYF. The CDR3, as DNA: TGTGCCAGCTCACCACAGGGGGCCGCAGAGACCCAGTACTTC.